This is a list of T cell receptor beta chains from one sample in a study of cytomegalovirus exposure and HLA in healthy donors. The assay was immunoSEQ multiplex PCR, and TCRdb's table has in-frame clones only and misses some. This sample has about 160,000 clones, with around 83% found just once. Source material: PBMCs. The origin of the receptors is a male donor in good health and CMV-seropositive. CDR3s include the opening cysteine and the closing phenylalanine or tryptophan. The D gene is left open where the match is weak.

d_gene: TRBD1; v_gene: TRBV28; j_gene: TRBJ2-7; len: 13; CDR3aa: CASSLGGQGQQYF
d_gene: TRBD1; v_gene: TRBV28; j_gene: TRBJ1-4; len: 14; CDR3aa: CASSPTGGREKLFF
d_gene: NA; v_gene: TRBV11-2; j_gene: TRBJ2-5; len: 14; CDR3aa: CASSGEGLSETQYF
d_gene: NA; v_gene: TRBV12-5; j_gene: TRBJ1-1; len: 15; CDR3aa: CASGLHLGTHTEAFF
d_gene: TRBD1; v_gene: TRBV25-1; j_gene: TRBJ1-5; len: 15; CDR3aa: CASSPQGAGNQPQHF
d_gene: NA; v_gene: TRBV18; j_gene: TRBJ1-2; len: 13; CDR3aa: CASSRDSVDGYTF
d_gene: NA; v_gene: TRBV7-9; j_gene: TRBJ1-6; len: 12; CDR3aa: CASHYVDSPLHF
d_gene: NA; v_gene: TRBV25-1; j_gene: TRBJ2-7; len: 14; CDR3aa: CASSDLLGFYEQYF
d_gene: NA; v_gene: TRBV9; j_gene: TRBJ1-1; len: 17; CDR3aa: CASSVVGAGPRRTEAFF
d_gene: NA; v_gene: TRBV5-1; j_gene: TRBJ1-3; len: 17; CDR3aa: CASSFGPQGVSGNTIYF
d_gene: TRBD2; v_gene: TRBV15; j_gene: TRBJ2-1; len: 17; CDR3aa: CATSRILAGVFDNEQFF
d_gene: NA; v_gene: TRBV7-8; j_gene: TRBJ2-3; len: 18; CDR3aa: CASSLVGASLGFSYTQYF
d_gene: NA; v_gene: TRBV5-1; j_gene: TRBJ2-3; len: 18; CDR3aa: CASSYPQTTGSRTDTQYF
d_gene: NA; v_gene: TRBV7-8; j_gene: TRBJ1-3; len: 15; CDR3aa: CASSRGAGTGNTIYF
d_gene: TRBD2; v_gene: TRBV5-5; j_gene: TRBJ2-7; len: 16; CDR3aa: CASSLRDFGGFEEQYF
d_gene: NA; v_gene: TRBV5-6; j_gene: TRBJ2-7; len: 13; CDR3aa: CASSKQGKVEQYF